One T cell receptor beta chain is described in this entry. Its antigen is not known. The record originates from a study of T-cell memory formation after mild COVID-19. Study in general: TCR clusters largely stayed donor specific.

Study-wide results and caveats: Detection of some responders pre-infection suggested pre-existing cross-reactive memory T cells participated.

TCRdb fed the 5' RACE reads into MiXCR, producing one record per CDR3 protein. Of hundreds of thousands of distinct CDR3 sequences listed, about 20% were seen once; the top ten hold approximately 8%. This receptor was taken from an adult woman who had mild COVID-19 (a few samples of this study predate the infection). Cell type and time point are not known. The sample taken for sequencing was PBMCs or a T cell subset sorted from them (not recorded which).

The CDR3 coding sequence is TGTGCCAGCAGCCCATCACTCACTAGCGGACAAGAGACCCAGTACTTC. Protein product: CASSPSLTSGQETQYF. The V gene is TRBV7-9, the J gene TRBJ2-5, with TRBD2 identical over 8 bases. Germline V gene lookup returns CDR1 SEHNR and CDR2 FQNEAQ (reference sequence). This CDR3 comprises 16 residues. Losses at the gene ends were 5 bases for V and 2 bases for J; bases not matched to a gene: 10.